The rows below give T cell receptor beta chains drawn from one sample of a study of identical twins. TCRdb processed the 5' RACE reads anew with MiXCR; each CDR3 protein has one entry. The table lists roughly 230,000 distinct CDR3 sequences, 6.5% to 9.5% of them singletons, with 3% to 3.5% in the top ten. These data also formed part of another study, on yellow fever vaccine responses in identical twins.

The sequenced sample was CD8+ T cells sorted from blood. The receptors derive from a woman younger than 30 in good health. Each CDR3 is given with its conserved first and last residue. The D gene is left open where the match is weak. A row's size may be missing; if present it is once, few, many or a size class.

cdr3_nt: TGTGCCAGCAGCTTTTTACTAGCGGGATACAATGAGCAGTTCTTC; cdr3_aa: CASSFLLAGYNEQFF; v_call: TRBV11-2; cdr3_length: 15; j_call: TRBJ2-1; d_call: TRBD2; clone_size: many
cdr3_nt: TGTGCCACCAGCCGTGGCCATGAGCAGTTCTTC; cdr3_aa: CATSRGHEQFF; v_call: TRBV15; cdr3_length: 11; j_call: TRBJ2-1; d_call: NA; clone_size: many
cdr3_nt: TGTGCCAGCAGTTCCCCGCAGGGGCATCAGTACTTC; cdr3_aa: CASSSPQGHQYF; v_call: TRBV28; cdr3_length: 12; j_call: TRBJ2-4; d_call: NA; clone_size: few
cdr3_nt: TGTGCCAGCAGCTTAACGAAAGACAGTTTGGACACTGAAGCTTTCTTT; cdr3_aa: CASSLTKDSLDTEAFF; v_call: TRBV7-3; cdr3_length: 16; j_call: TRBJ1-1; d_call: NA; clone_size: NA
cdr3_nt: TGTGCCAGCAGTCCGGACGATCAAGAGACCCAGTACTTC; cdr3_aa: CASSPDDQETQYF; v_call: TRBV6-2/TRBV6-3; cdr3_length: 13; j_call: TRBJ2-5; d_call: NA; clone_size: NA
cdr3_nt: TGTGCCAGCAGTTCCTACTTGGGGGCGCACACCGGGGAGCTGTTTTTT; cdr3_aa: CASSSYLGAHTGELFF; v_call: TRBV6-2/TRBV6-3; cdr3_length: 16; j_call: TRBJ2-2; d_call: NA; clone_size: many
cdr3_nt: TGCAGCGTTGAAGGGGGGACAGGGGGCCCCGGGGAGCTGTTTTTT; cdr3_aa: CSVEGGTGGPGELFF; v_call: TRBV29-1; cdr3_length: 15; j_call: TRBJ2-2; d_call: TRBD1; clone_size: many
cdr3_nt: TGTGCCAGCAGTTTTGTGGGAACGTACACCGGGGAGCTGTTTTTT; cdr3_aa: CASSFVGTYTGELFF; v_call: TRBV12-3/TRBV12-4; cdr3_length: 15; j_call: TRBJ2-2; d_call: NA; clone_size: NA
cdr3_nt: TGTGCCAGCAGTCCGACAGGGGTCTTATCCGAGCAGTACTTC; cdr3_aa: CASSPTGVLSEQYF; v_call: TRBV12-3/TRBV12-4; cdr3_length: 14; j_call: TRBJ2-7; d_call: TRBD1; clone_size: NA
cdr3_nt: TGCAGCGTTGTAAGTCAGTCCTCCTACGAGCAGTACTTC; cdr3_aa: CSVVSQSSYEQYF; v_call: TRBV29-1; cdr3_length: 13; j_call: TRBJ2-7; d_call: NA; clone_size: NA